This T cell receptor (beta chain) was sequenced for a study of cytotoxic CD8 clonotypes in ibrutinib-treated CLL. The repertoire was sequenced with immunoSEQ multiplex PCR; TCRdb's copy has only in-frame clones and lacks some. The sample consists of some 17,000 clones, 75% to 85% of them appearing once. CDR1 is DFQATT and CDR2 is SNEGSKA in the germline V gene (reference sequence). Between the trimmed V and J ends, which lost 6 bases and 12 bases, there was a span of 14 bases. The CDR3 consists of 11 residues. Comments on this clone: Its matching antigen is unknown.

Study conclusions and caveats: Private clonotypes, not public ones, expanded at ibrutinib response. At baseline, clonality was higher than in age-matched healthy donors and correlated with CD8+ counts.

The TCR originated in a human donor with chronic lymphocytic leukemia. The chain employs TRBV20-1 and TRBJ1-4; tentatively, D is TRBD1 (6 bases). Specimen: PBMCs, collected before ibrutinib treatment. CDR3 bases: TGCAGTGCCCCGAGGACAGCACAACTGTTTTTT. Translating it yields CSAPRTAQLFF.